This TCR beta chain was identified during a study of OX40 agonist ivuxolimab in advanced cancers. Across the study: A mean age of approximately 64 years, range about 23 to 90, was recorded, and approximately 79% were male. Antecedent anti-PD-1, anti-PD-L1 or anti-CTLA-4 therapy was permissible, with about 39% having received some. Findings of the study overall: Antigen targets of the expanded peripheral T cells went undetermined.

Notes on this clone: The antigen is unknown.

Trimming stripped 6 bases from V and 1 base from J, with 9 bases between. CDR3 size: 13 residues. Germline V gene data show CDR1 as LGHNA and CDR2 as YNFKEQ. TCRdb keeps only in-frame clones here, not all; method: immunoSEQ multiplex PCR. This sample has some 82,000 clones; over 75% occur once, and the top ten carry about 2.3%. Anyone with autoimmune disease history or systemic immunosuppression was excluded. Sequencing was performed on CD4+ or CD8+ T cells sorted from blood, taken in a trial of the OX40 agonist ivuxolimab. This clonotype originated in an adult with an advanced solid tumor such as melanoma, head and neck, liver or kidney cancer. This chain joins TRBV4-2 and TRBJ1-1, with TRBD1 as a possible D gene (6 bases). CDR3 DNA sequence: TGTGCCAGCAGACCGGGACAGAACACTGAAGCTTTCTTT. It is translated as CASRPGQNTEAFF.